This T cell receptor beta chain was recovered during a study of T-cell memory formation after mild COVID-19. The study, taken as a whole, reports: Clones that got smaller from day 15 to 85 had even CD4/CD8, while clones growing later tipped toward CD4+. CD4+ clones that contracted lay mainly in CM and EM; CD8+ ones lay in EMRA.

TCRdb independently ran MiXCR on the 5' RACE reads; one entry per CDR3 protein. The repertoire holds under 300,000 distinct CDR3 sequences, with around a tenth as singletons. Notes on this clonotype: Its antigen is still unknown.

V lost 6 bases to trimming and J lost 5 bases; unmatched junction nucleotides: 7. Germline V gene sequence: CDR1 MNHEY, CDR2 SMNVEV (reference sequence). The CDR3 sequence is 14 residues long. This TCR was sampled from a man aged 18 to 29 who had mild COVID-19 (a few samples of this study predate the infection). Cell type and time point are not known. Sequenced input: PBMCs or a T cell subset sorted from them (not recorded which). The chain employs TRBV27 and TRBJ2-5, with TRBD2 matching 9 bases. CDR3 in amino acids: CASRIAGARETQYF. The DNA for the CDR3 is TGTGCCAGCAGAATAGCGGGGGCCCGGGAGACCCAGTACTTC.